The 12 T cell receptor beta chains reported below all come from one sample, sequenced in a study of cytomegalovirus exposure and HLA in healthy donors. Primers included in the PCR were 60 Vbeta and 13 Jbeta primers. Some clones are missing from TCRdb's copy, which holds only in-frame ones; the method was immunoSEQ multiplex PCR. The sample holds under 150,000 clones; roughly 84% are singletons and the top ten take roughly 2.7%. What was sequenced was PBMCs. These receptors were obtained from a man aged 45-65 years in good health and CMV-seronegative.

The chain joins TRBV13 to TRBJ2-5; D is perhaps TRBD2 (6 bases). V was cut by 5 bases and J by 5 bases, with 18 bases left in between. This CDR3 comprises 15 residues. The germline V gene has CDR1 PRHDT and CDR2 FYEKMQ (reference sequence). The chain's CDR3 is CASSHTGSTLETQYF. In DNA, the CDR3 is TGTGCCAGCAGCCATACCGGGAGCACCTTGGAGACCCAGTACTTC. Full variable domain (remainder filled in from reference TRBV13 and TRBJ2-5): AAGVIQSPRHLIKEKRETATLKCYPIPRHDTVYWYQQGPGQDPQFLISFYEKMQSDKGSIPDRFSAQQFSDYHSELNMSSLELGDSALYFCASSHTGSTLETQYFGPGTRLLVL.

V and J are TRBV2 and TRBJ1-5, with a tentative D call TRBD1 (5 bases). There are 15 residues in the CDR3. The germline V gene encodes CDR1 SNHLY and CDR2 FYNNEI. V lost 3 bases, J lost 2 bases, and 11 bases lay in between. This CDR3 reads CASSDQGAGNQPQHF. CDR3 bases: TGTGCCAGCAGTGACCAAGGGGCTGGCAATCAGCCCCAGCATTTT.

The chain links TRBV18 to TRBJ1-1; tentatively, D is TRBD1 (6 bases). V lost 4 bases, J lost 4 bases, and 13 bases lay in between. Germline V lookup: CDR1 KGHSH, CDR2 LQKENI. The CDR3 sequence is 14 residues long. This CDR3 reads CASSRTVWVTEAFF. The CDR3 nucleotides are TGTGCCAGCTCACGGACAGTATGGGTCACTGAAGCTTTCTTT.

This rearrangement joins TRBV28 to TRBJ1-1, with 7 bases that match TRBD1. The CDR3 runs 14 residues. The V and J ends lost 5 bases and 1 base, in that order; junction bases with no gene match: 4. Germline V CDR1 and CDR2: MDHEN, SYDVKM. As DNA, the CDR3 is TGTGCCAGCAGTCGAAGGGGGCCGAACACTGAAGCTTTCTTT. Translated: CASSRRGPNTEAFF.

This clone has just one count. The V and J genes are TRBV5-6 and TRBJ1-3; D is possibly TRBD1 (6 bases). V was clipped by 4 bases and J by 7 bases, with 12 bases between them. The germline gives CDR1 SGHDT, CDR2 YYEEEE. The CDR3 runs to 13 residues. The CDR3 DNA reads as TGTGCCAGCAGCCCAAGACAGGTCAACACCATATATTTT. Translation gives CASSPRQVNTIYF.

This clone was recorded a few times. In the same sample, other DNA sequences code for this CDR3. V and J are TRBV19 and TRBJ1-5; D is uncertain. V was trimmed by 3 bases and J by 2 bases, leaving 8 bases between them. The CDR3 spans 14 residues. Germline V lookup: CDR1 LNHDA, CDR2 SQIVND (reference sequence). CDR3 loop: CASSIQVRNQPQHF. The CDR3, as DNA: TGTGCCAGTAGTATTCAGGTACGCAATCAGCCCCAGCATTTT.

The V gene is TRBV2, the J gene TRBJ1-1; weak D call: TRBD1 (5 bases). The CDR3 runs to 15 residues. Trimming took 2 bases from V and 1 from J, leaving 11 bases between them. Germline CDR1 is SNHLY and CDR2 is FYNNEI. CDR3 DNA sequence: TGTGCCAGCAGTGAAAAGGGGATAGGGAACACTGAAGCTTTCTTT. This codes for CASSEKGIGNTEAFF.

V gene TRBV5-1 combines with J gene TRBJ2-7; D is perhaps TRBD2 (5 bases). CDR1 and CDR2 from the germline V gene are SGHRS and YFSETQ. V lost 2 bases, J lost 6 bases, and 21 bases lay in between. The CDR3 consists of 16 residues. The CDR3 DNA sequence: TGCGCCAGCAGCTTATCTCCCGGGGTAGGCCCCGGCGAGCAGTACTTC. This encodes CASSLSPGVGPGEQYF.

Regarding this clone: A junction end diverges from the germline sequence, so it may reflect a read error. The chain combines TRBV6-1 with TRBJ1-4, with 11 nucleotides matching TRBD1. Per the germline V gene, CDR1 is MNHNS and CDR2 is SASEGT. This CDR3 is 17 amino acids long. CDR3 loop: CASGEGVPGQGAGKLFF. In nucleotides, the CDR3 is TGTGCCAGCGGTGAAGGTGTCCCCGGACAGGGGGCGGGAAAACTGTTTTTT.

This rearrangement joins TRBV7-2 to TRBJ1-1; 7 positions agree with TRBD1. This CDR3 contains 15 residues. Trimming cost V 6 bases and J 3 bases; bases outside gene matches: 10. Germline loops: CDR1 SGHTA, CDR2 FQGNSA. The DNA for the CDR3 is TGTGCCAGCAGTTCAACAGGGGTTGGGGACACTGAAGCTTTCTTT. Encoded protein: CASSSTGVGDTEAFF.

CDR3 bases: TGTGCCAGCAGCGTTGCGGGTGGGAATTCACCCCTCCACTTT. It is translated as CASSVAGGNSPLHF. The chain recombines TRBV7-2 with TRBJ1-6; D not certain. There are 14 residues in the CDR3. Germline V CDR1 and CDR2: SGHTA, FQGNSA. The ends were cut back, 5 bases at V and 7 bases at J, with 12 bases in the middle.

The chain has TRBV11-2 and TRBJ1-6; 9 nucleotides line up with TRBD1. The V gene end was trimmed by 5 bases and the J gene end by 4 bases; junction bases not matched to a gene: 3. This CDR3 has 15 amino acids. Germline V gene data show CDR1 as SGHAT and CDR2 as FQNNGV. The CDR3 bases are TGTGCCAGCAGCACCGACAGGGGGTATAATTCACCCCTCCACTTT. Translated, it gives CASSTDRGYNSPLHF.